This TCR beta chain was identified in a study of vaccination and CD4 T cells after COVID-19. The wider study: Overlapping SARS-CoV-2, HCoV-NL63, HCoV-OC43 and HCoV-229E spike peptides were used to stimulate cells.

Germline loops: CDR1 DFQATT, CDR2 SNEGSKA (reference sequence). Trimming shortened V by 5 bases and J by 1 base, and 12 bases separated the two germline ends. There are 13 residues in the CDR3. Points on this clonotype: Antigen: not known.

Cultured CD4+ T cell DNA underwent sequencing with the Oncomine TCR Beta short-read assay. In TCRdb, the PCR reads were re-called with MiXCR into one record per CDR3 protein. The table includes 7,500 to 10,000 distinct CDR3 sequences, less than 55% detected once. The treatment denotes: roughly 10-day PBMC culture with coronavirus spike peptide pools or control peptides (ViraFEST assay). Sequenced: CD4+ T cells from blood, cultured in vitro. This clonotype originated in a human donor who had recovered from COVID-19. The chain links TRBV20-1 to TRBJ2-7, with D maybe TRBD1 (7 bases). CDR3 in DNA: TGCAGTGCTCGACAGGGAGGTTCCTACGAGCAGTACTTC. Its translation: CSARQGGSYEQYF.